The T cell receptor beta chain under discussion was sequenced for a study of Graves' ophthalmopathy and Graves' hyperthyroidism. This clonotype showed up many times. Its target is not known. Study results and caveats: A model of 13 signatures distinguished ophthalmopathy from stable hyperthyroidism at 87.88% sensitivity and roughly 80% specificity. Detected in blood as well were most expanded thyroid clonotypes with frequency above 0.001.

Amplified TCR beta CDR3 regions were obtained using RNA transcripts as template. After a first-round RT-PCR with HTBI primers, a second-round multiplex PCR was run. Each CDR3 protein is one row after TCRdb ran MiXCR on the multiplex PCR reads. Of about 390,000 distinct CDR3 sequences in the sample, roughly 15% are singletons; the top ten hold 2% to 3%. Recruitment covered hyperthyroidism patients aged 18 to 65 whose new diagnosis was of under 2 months' duration. The sample consisted of peripheral blood. This sequence was found in an adult woman with stable Graves' hyperthyroidism.

The CDR3: CASRLDMNTEAFF. The DNA of the CDR3 is TGTGCCAGCAGACTAGATATGAACACTGAAGCTTTCTTT. The J gene is TRBJ1-1, the V gene TRBV6-1; D gene ambiguous. Trimming stripped 6 bases from V and 0 bases from J, with 8 bases between. This CDR3 is 13 amino acids long. Germline V gives CDR1 MNHNS, CDR2 SASEGT.